These 31 T cell receptor beta chains originate from one sample sequenced in a study of a mutant IDH1 vaccine in newly diagnosed glioma. The repertoire was sequenced with immunoSEQ multiplex PCR; TCRdb's copy has only in-frame clones and lacks some. In the table there are over 45,000 clones, more than 85% of which are singletons. Time point noted: baseline, week 1 (first vaccination visit). As for treatment: pre-vaccination baseline after standard-of-care therapy. The material sequenced was PBMCs, taken from a glioma patient treated with radiotherapy, temozolomide or both. The receptors stem from a man aged 50 to 60 with glioma.

This rearrangement joins TRBV28 to TRBJ1-2; D not resolved. The V and J ends lost 8 bases and 0 bases respectively, with 16 bases between them. The germline V gene encodes CDR1 MDHEN and CDR2 SYDVKM. CDR3 length: 15 amino acids. The CDR3 DNA follows: TGTGCCAGCTGCTCTCATGACCGTACTAACTATGGCTACACCTTC. Protein sequence: CASCSHDRTNYGYTF.

V is TRBV5-5 and J is TRBJ2-7; 7 bases match TRBD1. Germline V gene lookup returns CDR1 SGHKS and CDR2 YYEKEE (reference sequence). The CDR3 length is 17 residues. V lost 3 bases, J lost 4 bases, and 16 bases stayed unmatched. The CDR3 is CASSWTTGRGDLYEQYF. CDR3 sequence (DNA): TGTGCCAGCAGCTGGACGACAGGGAGAGGCGACTTGTACGAGCAGTACTTC.

The rearrangement joins TRBV19 to TRBJ2-7; TRBD2 aligns across 7 bases. Per the germline V gene, CDR1 is LNHDA and CDR2 is SQIVND (reference sequence). The CDR3 consists of 15 residues. Unmatched junction bases numbered 8, after V lost 3 bases and J lost 3 bases. CDR3 nucleotide sequence: TGTGCCAGTAGTATTCATTGGCGGGGGATCTACGAGCAGTACTTC. The encoded protein is CASSIHWRGIYEQYF.

The V gene is TRBV10-3, the J gene TRBJ1-1; 9 bases map to TRBD1. Germline V gene sequence: CDR1 ENHRY, CDR2 SYGVKD. J gave up 1 base and V 6 bases, and 3 bases lay outside the gene matches. The CDR3 length is 14 residues. DNA for the CDR3: TGTGCCATCAGCGAACAGGGGGCGAACACTGAAGCTTTCTTT. Its translation: CAISEQGANTEAFF.

V is TRBV2 and J is TRBJ1-4; D unresolved. V gave up 6 bases and J gave up 0 bases, with 11 bases separating them. CDR3 length: 15 amino acids. The germline V gene encodes CDR1 SNHLY and CDR2 FYNNEI. In DNA, the CDR3 is TGTGCCAGCAGAGACCAGACGTCAACTAATGAAAAACTGTTTTTT. Protein: CASRDQTSTNEKLFF.

The chain is built from TRBV5-4 and TRBJ1-1; possibly TRBD1 for D (6 bases). The germline CDR1 and CDR2 sequences are SGHNT and YYREEE (reference sequence). The CDR3 covers 15 residues. Trimming removed 4 bases at V and 3 bases at J, with 16 bases between. CDR3 residues: CASSPQRGADTEAFF. For the CDR3, the DNA is TGTGCCAGCAGCCCGCAGCGGGGGGCCGACACTGAAGCTTTCTTT.

The chain joins TRBV18 to TRBJ1-3; 9 positions agree with TRBD1. Germline V gene sequence: CDR1 KGHSH, CDR2 LQKENI. Trimming removed 5 bases from V and 4 bases from J; junction bases left unmatched: 6. The CDR3 spans 15 residues. Here the CDR3 reads CASSSTGGRGNTIYF. The CDR3 coding sequence is TGTGCCAGCTCATCTACAGGGGGCCGAGGAAACACCATATATTTT.

The rearrangement joins TRBV19 to TRBJ2-1, with TRBD2 as a possible D gene (6 bases). V lost 8 bases, J lost 1 base, and 12 bases lay in between. The V gene's germline CDR1 is LNHDA and CDR2 SQIVND (reference sequence). This CDR3 has 14 residues. Here the CDR3 reads CASSVGGSYNEQFF. The CDR3 DNA sequence: TGTGCCAGTTCAGTTGGGGGGTCCTACAATGAGCAGTTCTTC.

The CDR3 nucleotides read TGTGCCAGCAGCTCCACGGCGGTACAAGAGACCCAGTACTTC. This translates into CASSSTAVQETQYF. This sequence joins TRBV7-9 and TRBJ2-5; D is ambiguous. CDR3 length equals 14 residues. Trimming pared 4 bases from V and 2 bases from J, leaving 11 bases between. Per germline, CDR1 SEHNR and CDR2 FQNEAQ (reference sequence). The full variable domain, in which reference TRBV7-9 and TRBJ2-5 provide the parts outside the CDR3, is DTGVSQNPRHKITKRGQNVTFRCDPISEHNRLYWYRQTLGQGPEFLTYFQNEAQLEKSRLLSDRFSAERPKGSFSTLEIQRTEQGDSAMYLCASSSTAVQETQYFGPGTRLLVL.

As regards this clone: Germline is not matched at one junction end, which may reflect a read error. V usage is TRBV6-1 and J usage is TRBJ1-2; D unresolved. CDR3 size: 12 residues. Germline-derived CDR1 and CDR2 are MNHNS and SASEGT. Here the CDR3 reads CASREDWYGYTF. As DNA, the CDR3 is TGTGCCAGCAGAGAAGATTGGTATGGCTACACCTTC.

The chain uses TRBV28 and TRBJ2-7; D gene ambiguous. Germline loops: CDR1 MDHEN, CDR2 SYDVKM. Trimming stripped 6 bases from V and 1 base from J, with 13 bases between. The CDR3 sequence is 14 residues long. CDR3 protein: CASSPARVSYEQYF. The CDR3 DNA sequence: TGTGCCAGCAGCCCGGCAAGGGTGTCCTACGAGCAGTACTTC.

This chain uses TRBV7-2 with TRBJ2-5, with D possibly TRBD2 on 6 matching bases. The germline V gene encodes CDR1 SGHTA and CDR2 FQGNSA. The CDR3 covers 14 residues. Deletions cut 4 bases from V and 2 bases from J, with 11 bases between. CDR3 region: CASSSWREQETQYF. CDR3 coding DNA: TGTGCCAGCAGCTCGTGGCGGGAACAAGAGACCCAGTACTTC.

This chain uses TRBV7-2 with TRBJ1-5; D is possibly TRBD1 (6 bases). The germline CDR1 and CDR2 sequences are SGHTA and FQGNSA. This CDR3 contains 13 residues. Trimming pared 3 bases from V and 7 bases from J, leaving 10 bases between. The CDR3 DNA reads as TGTGCCAGCAGCTTGGGGGCGGGGCAGCCCCAGCATTTT. Encoded protein: CASSLGAGQPQHF.

V gene TRBV11-2 combines with J gene TRBJ1-1, with D possibly matching TRBD1 (5 bases). V lost 1 base and J lost 0, with 6 bases in between. Germline assignment: CDR1 SGHAT and CDR2 FQNNGV. The length of the CDR3 is 14 residues. The CDR3 spells CASSLAGLNTEAFF. The CDR3 nucleotides are TGTGCCAGCAGCTTAGCAGGGCTGAACACTGAAGCTTTCTTT. The whole variable domain, filled in from reference TRBV11-2 and TRBJ1-1, reads EAGVAQSPRYKIIEKRQSVAFWCNPISGHATLYWYQQILGQGPKLLIQFQNNGVVDDSQLPKDRFSAERLKGVDSTLKIQPAKLEDSAVYLCASSLAGLNTEAFFGQGTRLTVV.

Here the CDR3 reads CASSPLVGSYEQYF. The CDR3 bases are TGTGCCAGCAGTCCCCTAGTGGGTTCCTACGAGCAGTACTTC. The chain recombines TRBV27 with TRBJ2-7; no clear D gene. Germline V lookup: CDR1 MNHEY, CDR2 SMNVEV (reference sequence). CDR3 length: 14 residues. Trimming stripped 5 bases from V and 1 base from J, with 12 bases between.

The rearrangement joins TRBV9 to TRBJ2-5; the D gene could be TRBD1 or TRBD2 (5 bases each). The CDR3 is 17 residues long. The germline V and J ends were trimmed by 3 bases and 5 bases, with 23 bases remaining between them. Germline V CDR1 and CDR2: SGDLS, YYNGEE. CDR3 amino acids: CASSDTASGPTLETQYF. CDR3 bases: TGTGCCAGCAGCGACACGGCATCGGGACCCACCTTGGAGACCCAGTACTTC.

The J gene is TRBJ2-2, the V gene TRBV5-1; D is undetermined. Per the germline V gene, CDR1 is SGHRS and CDR2 is YFSETQ. CDR3 length: 16 residues. V lost 0 bases to trimming and J lost 0 bases, with 9 bases between them. CDR3 amino acids: CASSLVANPNTGELFF. CDR3 nucleotide sequence: TGCGCCAGCAGCTTGGTCGCTAACCCGAACACCGGGGAGCTGTTTTTT.

The chain joins TRBV14 to TRBJ2-3; 7 bases match TRBD1. This CDR3 is built from 12 residues. V lost 0 bases to trimming and J lost 11 bases; unmatched junction nucleotides: 2. Germline loops: CDR1 SGHDN, CDR2 FVKESK. Here the CDR3 reads CASSQDRGKQYF. In DNA, the CDR3 is TGTGCCAGCAGCCAAGACAGGGGGAAGCAGTATTTT.

The J gene is TRBJ1-1, the V gene TRBV5-1; 9 positions agree with TRBD1. Germline-derived CDR1 and CDR2 are SGHRS and YFSETQ. The CDR3 contains 16 residues. V dropped 5 bases and J dropped 0; count of bases not matched to a gene: 8. CDR3 sequence reads: CASSQQGASVNTEAFF. The CDR3 region has the DNA TGCGCCAGCAGTCAACAGGGGGCTTCGGTGAACACTGAAGCTTTCTTT.

The rearrangement links TRBV2 to TRBJ2-5, with 7 nucleotides matching TRBD1. The CDR3 sequence is 13 residues long. After removal of 7 bases from V and 4 bases from J, the junction contained 6 bases not matched to a gene. Germline lookup yields CDR1 SNHLY and CDR2 FYNNEI. CDR3 DNA sequence: TGTGCCAGCAACAGGGGCCTGGGAGAGACCCAGTACTTC. Amino acid sequence: CASNRGLGETQYF.

CDR3 loop: CASSTGSGTEAFF. The CDR3 DNA reads as TGTGCCAGTAGCACAGGGAGTGGCACTGAAGCTTTCTTT. V gene TRBV19 combines with J gene TRBJ1-1, with D maybe TRBD1 (6 bases). The germline gives CDR1 LNHDA, CDR2 SQIVND (reference sequence). The CDR3 has 13 amino acids. Between the trimmed V and J ends, which lost 6 bases and 4 bases, there was a span of 12 bases.

This chain connects TRBV6-5 to TRBJ2-7; weak D call: TRBD1 (5 bases). V was clipped by 5 bases and J by 3 bases, with 14 bases between them. The CDR3 is 14 amino acids. The germline CDR1 and CDR2 sequences are MNHEY and SVGAGI. Here the CDR3 reads CASSRTPKNYEQYF. CDR3 DNA sequence: TGTGCCAGCAGTCGGACACCCAAAAACTACGAGCAGTACTTC.

The chain employs TRBV28 and TRBJ2-2; 13 bases line up with TRBD2. The CDR3 covers 14 residues. CDR1 MDHEN and CDR2 SYDVKM come from the germline V gene. CDR3 bases: TGTGCGGGGACTAGCGGGACGAACACCGGGGAGCTGTTTTTT. Translation: CAGTSGTNTGELFF. Complete variable domain (other parts from reference TRBV28 and TRBJ2-2): DVKVTQSSRYLVKRTGEKVFLECVQDMDHENMFWYRQDPGLGLRLIYFSYDVKMKEKGDIPEGYSVSREKKERFSLILESASTNQTSMYLCAGTSGTNTGELFFGEGSRLTVL.

This rearrangement joins TRBV9 to TRBJ2-1; the match to TRBD2 covers 11 bases. CDR1 is SGDLS and CDR2 is YYNGEE in the germline V gene. The CDR3 is 15 residues long. V shed 3 bases and J 5 bases; nucleotides not matched to a gene: 4. The CDR3 reads CASSEGLAENNEQFF. The CDR3 DNA reads TGTGCCAGCAGCGAGGGACTAGCGGAGAACAATGAGCAGTTCTTC.

CDR3 nucleotides: TGCAGCGTTGACCAGGGAACCCCGGCGGAGCAGTACTTC. As protein: CSVDQGTPAEQYF. The rearrangement joins TRBV29-1 to TRBJ2-7; a weak D match, TRBD1 (5 bases). Between the trimmed V and J ends, which lost 3 bases and 7 bases, there was a span of 16 bases. Per the germline V gene, CDR1 is SQVTM and CDR2 is ANQGSEA. The CDR3 covers 13 residues.

This rearrangement joins TRBV11-3 to TRBJ2-3; D may be TRBD1 (6 bases). CDR3 size: 13 residues. The V end was cut by 3 bases, the J end by 6 bases, with 10 bases between. Germline loops: CDR1 SGHNT, CDR2 YENEEA. This CDR3 is CASSLWGLDTQYF. CDR3 nucleotide sequence: TGTGCCAGCAGCTTGTGGGGGCTTGATACGCAGTATTTT.

This chain uses TRBV2 with TRBJ1-5; the match to TRBD1 covers 9 bases. This CDR3 has 13 amino acids. V shed 9 bases, J shed 5 bases, and the junction held 5 bases outside the gene matches. The germline V gene encodes CDR1 SNHLY and CDR2 FYNNEI. CDR3: CASDRGGDQPQHF. The DNA of the CDR3 is TGTGCCAGTGACAGGGGGGGCGATCAGCCCCAGCATTTT. Full variable domain (rest looked up from reference TRBV2 and TRBJ1-5): EPEVTQTPSHQVTQMGQEVILRCVPISNHLYFYWYRQILGQKVEFLVSFYNNEISEKSEIFDDQFSVERPDGSNFTLKIRSTKLEDSAMYFCASDRGGDQPQHFGDGTRLSIL.

V gene TRBV28 combines with J gene TRBJ2-7; D is possibly TRBD2 (6 bases). Between the trimmed V and J ends, which lost 5 bases and 0 bases, there was a span of 17 bases. CDR3 length: 16 residues. Germline assignment: CDR1 MDHEN and CDR2 SYDVKM. This chain's CDR3 is CASSGPGTESSYEQYF. DNA of the CDR3: TGTGCCAGCAGTGGACCCGGGACTGAGAGCTCCTACGAGCAGTACTTC.

V gene TRBV6-4 combines with J gene TRBJ1-6; 7 bases map to TRBD1. V shed 6 bases and J 6 bases; nucleotides not matched to a gene: 8. Germline V gene lookup returns CDR1 MRHNA and CDR2 SNTAGT. There are 15 residues in the CDR3. The CDR3 reads CASSEAQGGNSPLHF. CDR3 bases: TGTGCCAGCAGCGAAGCGCAGGGGGGTAATTCACCCCTCCACTTT.

CDR3 protein: CASSLVTSGRKAKTQYF. CDR3 bases: TGCGCCAGCAGCTTGGTGACTAGCGGGAGGAAGGCGAAGACCCAGTACTTC. The chain couples TRBV5-1 to TRBJ2-5; 13 bases are a match to TRBD2. CDR1 and CDR2 from the germline V gene are SGHRS and YFSETQ. With V trimmed by 0 bases and J by 6 bases, 8 bases remained unmatched. CDR3 length equals 17 residues.

The CDR3, as DNA: TGTGCCAGCAGTTTGGGACTAGCGGCCTACGAGCAGTACTTC. Translating gives CASSLGLAAYEQYF. The J gene is TRBJ2-7, the V gene TRBV6-5, with 11 bases identical to TRBD2. This CDR3 contains 14 residues. Trimming took 4 bases from V and 2 from J; bases not matched to a gene: 1. The germline CDR1 and CDR2 sequences are MNHEY and SVGAGI.